These 6 T cell receptor beta chains were sequenced from one sample in a study of blood T cell repertoires in COVID-19 (dated by TCRdb to the early 2020s). Library preparation used the immunoSEQ multiplex PCR assay. TCRdb's version of the immuneACCESS table is confined to in-frame rearrangements and falls short of the full clone set. An unresolved V gene accounts for under half of the shortfall where checked; the remainder is of unknown origin. The sample table contains more than 200,000 clones; only one count was recorded for more than 85% of them. The biggest ten clones account for 1.5% to 2% of the sample. Source material: PBMCs or T cells enriched from blood (not recorded which). Every receptor here comes from a woman aged 45-59 years who had recovered from COVID-19.

V and J are TRBV5-1 and TRBJ1-2; the D gene is possibly TRBD1 (6 bases). Trimming pared 0 bases from V and 8 bases from J, leaving 14 bases between. Germline assignment: CDR1 SGHRS and CDR2 YFSETQ. The CDR3 sequence is 14 residues long. CDR3 protein: CASSLGFQGNGYTF. The CDR3 DNA reads TGCGCCAGCAGCTTGGGGTTCCAGGGGAACGGCTACACCTTC.

CDR3 sequence: CASSIRGSPGSNQPQHF. CDR3 bases: TGTGCCAGTAGTATAAGGGGGTCCCCGGGTAGCAATCAGCCCCAGCATTTT. The chain employs TRBV19 and TRBJ1-5, with a tentative D call TRBD1 (6 bases). The CDR3 sequence is 17 residues long. V was shortened by 2 bases and J by 0 bases, with 14 bases between the two germline ends. The germline V gene encodes CDR1 LNHDA and CDR2 SQIVND (reference sequence).

The chain joins TRBV27 to TRBJ1-4; D unclear. There are 16 residues in the CDR3. Germline assignment: CDR1 MNHEY and CDR2 SMNVEV (reference sequence). V lost 0 bases to trimming and J lost 7 bases, with 15 bases between them. The CDR3 loop is CASSLSGGLGGEKLFF. CDR3 nucleotides: TGTGCCAGCAGTTTATCCGGTGGGCTGGGAGGTGAAAAACTGTTTTTT.

This rearrangement joins TRBV6-5 to TRBJ1-4; weak D call: TRBD1 (6 bases). Germline CDR1 MNHEY, CDR2 SVGAGI. This CDR3 region has 15 residues. Deletions cut 2 bases from V and 8 bases from J, with 15 bases between. The CDR3 DNA sequence: TGTGCCAGCAGTTACGCAGGGGAAATGAGGGAAAAACTGTTTTTT. It translates to CASSYAGEMREKLFF.

The gene calls are TRBV27 and TRBJ2-3; TRBD2 aligns across 9 bases. Germline V gives CDR1 MNHEY, CDR2 SMNVEV (reference sequence). J gave up 4 bases and V 7 bases, and 9 bases lay outside the gene matches. The CDR3 totals 15 residues. The CDR3, as DNA: TGTGCCAGCAAGCGGGCGGGAGGGCTCCCAGATACGCAGTATTTT. It encodes CASKRAGGLPDTQYF.

V and J are TRBV11-2 and TRBJ2-1; 7 nucleotides agree with TRBD2. Germline trimming cut 0 bases from V and 1 base from J; bases unmatched to any gene: 3. Germline V gene data show CDR1 as SGHAT and CDR2 as FQNNGV. The CDR3 is made up of 16 amino acids. CDR3 in amino acids: CASSLESGMSYNEQFF. CDR3 DNA: TGTGCCAGCAGCTTAGAAAGCGGGATGTCCTACAATGAGCAGTTCTTC.